The clone carrying this T cell receptor beta chain was seen a handful of times. Its matching antigen is unknown. This entry belongs to a study of beta chain features in type 1 diabetes. Study-wide results and caveats: Type 1 diabetes patients showed a moderate but significant shortening of TCRB CDR3s in all four CD4+ subsets. Whether TCRB rearrangement is influenced by HLA type was left unresolved in this analysis.

Every isolated RNA sample was fully reverse transcribed, so sequencing captured expressed TCRB transcripts. The assay was immunoSEQ multiplex PCR, and TCRdb's table has in-frame clones only and misses some. The repertoire has 53,000 or so clones, about three fifths of them found once; the top ten carry roughly 0.3%. The CDR3 runs to 14 residues. The germline gives CDR1 SQVTM, CDR2 ANQGSEA. Trimming removed 7 bases from V and 0 bases from J, with 13 bases in between. The sequenced sample was stem cell memory CD4+ T cells from blood. The V gene is TRBV29-1, the J gene TRBJ2-1, with D unresolved. The origin of this receptor is a woman between 25 and 40 years old with type 1 diabetes. CDR3 DNA: TGCAGCGCCGACTTCCAGTACTCCTACAATGAGCAGTTCTTC. Amino acid sequence: CSADFQYSYNEQFF.